The T cell receptor beta chain under discussion was sequenced for a study of cytomegalovirus exposure and HLA in healthy donors. General observations from the study: The study recorded 160 or so TCR beta chains that were cytomegalovirus-associated. In vitro assays verified that a few CMV-associated chains recognized CMV antigens specifically.

The method was immunoSEQ multiplex PCR; TCRdb's version includes in-frame clones alone and lacks a portion of them. The table shows around 120,000 clones, with approximately 86% occurring only once. The donors formed part of the roughly 120-subject validation cohort, distinct from the 666-subject first cohort. For this clone: Its specificity is not known.

Germline V gives CDR1 LNHNV, CDR2 YYDKDF (reference sequence). Deletions cut 7 bases from V and 4 bases from J, with 16 bases between. The length of the CDR3 is 14 residues. The genes are TRBV15 and TRBJ1-1, with D tentatively TRBD1 (6 bases). What was sequenced was PBMCs. The receptor was derived from a man aged 18 to 35 in good health and CMV-seropositive. CDR3 bases: TGTGCCACCACCTCGACAGGTCGACTCACTGAAGCTTTCTTT. Residues: CATTSTGRLTEAFF.